Presented here are 26 T cell receptor beta chains from one specimen sequenced in a study of memory CD4+ T cells and cytomegalovirus serostatus. Method: immunoSEQ multiplex PCR; TCRdb's copy keeps in-frame clones and lacks some. The data show over 55,000 clones, under 80% seen once. Single viable CD3+CD4+CD8-CD45RO+ cells were sorted as the memory CD4+ T cells. Sample: memory CD4+ T cells from blood. These receptors all stem from an adult in good health and CMV-seronegative.

The chain carries TRBV7-2 and TRBJ2-7; TRBD1 matches 9 bases. The length of the CDR3 is 15 residues. Germline V gives CDR1 SGHTA, CDR2 FQGNSA. J lost 2 bases, V lost 4 bases, and 6 bases had no gene match. As DNA, the CDR3 is TGTGCCAGCAGCTCGACAGGGGGGTCAGCCTACGAGCAGTACTTC. Its translation: CASSSTGGSAYEQYF.

This sequence joins TRBV27 and TRBJ2-1; 9 bases line up with TRBD2. The CDR3 runs to 16 residues. Trimming cost V 2 bases and J 4 bases; bases outside gene matches: 6. CDR1 and CDR2 from the germline V gene are MNHEY and SMNVEV (reference sequence). CDR3 loop: CASSLPYTSGYNEQFF. CDR3 in DNA: TGTGCCAGCAGTTTACCCTATACTAGCGGGTACAATGAGCAGTTCTTC.

This clone was detected only a few times. The chain employs TRBV5-1 and TRBJ1-6; no firm D call. CDR1 is SGHRS, CDR2 YFSETQ, per germline. Trimming took off 0 bases at V and 10 bases at J, with 14 bases between the two ends. This CDR3 is 15 amino acids long. The DNA for the CDR3 is TGCGCCAGCAGCTTGGAAGAGGGATCTGGCTCACCCCTCCACTTT. This gives the protein CASSLEEGSGSPLHF.

The chain couples TRBV5-6 to TRBJ2-7; 8 bases align to TRBD1. CDR3 length equals 14 residues. The germline V gene encodes CDR1 SGHDT and CDR2 YYEEEE. Unmatched junction bases numbered 9, after V lost 4 bases and J lost 6 bases. CDR3 amino acids: CASSRTGRGLEQYF. The CDR3 coding sequence is TGTGCCAGCAGCAGGACAGGGCGAGGGCTCGAGCAGTACTTC.

This chain joins TRBV7-9 and TRBJ2-1, with 7 nucleotides matching TRBD2. The CDR3 consists of 17 residues. Germline V lookup: CDR1 SEHNR, CDR2 FQNEAQ (reference sequence). Trimming at V came to 4 bases and at J to 7 bases, leaving 16 bases not matched to a gene. This CDR3 is CASSWGGSALAVNEQFF. The CDR3 coding sequence is TGTGCCAGCAGCTGGGGGGGGTCGGCGCTAGCTGTGAATGAGCAGTTCTTC.

The V and J genes are TRBV28 and TRBJ1-2; D is ambiguous. The CDR3 is made up of 12 amino acids. Germline loops: CDR1 MDHEN, CDR2 SYDVKM. V lost 7 bases and J lost 2, with 8 bases in between. CDR3 region: CASKNLNYGYTF. The DNA for the CDR3 is TGTGCCAGCAAAAACTTGAACTATGGCTACACCTTC.

The rearrangement joins TRBV7-2 to TRBJ2-5, with 7 nucleotides matching TRBD2. Germline loops: CDR1 SGHTA, CDR2 FQGNSA. The CDR3 is 17 residues long. Trimming removed 4 bases from V and 0 bases from J; junction bases left unmatched: 11. The CDR3 here is CASSSPPSGVYQETQYF. DNA for the CDR3: TGTGCCAGCAGCTCACCGCCCAGCGGGGTATACCAAGAGACCCAGTACTTC.

The rearrangement joins TRBV19 to TRBJ2-1; 8 bases are a match to TRBD2. Germline V gene sequence: CDR1 LNHDA, CDR2 SQIVND (reference sequence). Trimming took 4 bases from V and 7 from J; bases not matched to a gene: 9. This CDR3 contains 15 residues. Here the CDR3 reads CASSTGSGGTNEQFF. Here the CDR3 DNA reads TGTGCCAGTAGTACTGGGTCGGGAGGGACGAATGAGCAGTTCTTC.

CDR3 nucleotide sequence: TGTGCCAGTTTTAGCGGGGGGTCCTCCTACAATGAGCAGTTCTTC. It codes for CASFSGGSSYNEQFF. The J gene is TRBJ2-1, the V gene TRBV7-2, with 10 nucleotides matching TRBD2. The germline V gene encodes CDR1 SGHTA and CDR2 FQGNSA. CDR3 length equals 15 residues. Trimming took 9 bases from V and 0 from J; bases not matched to a gene: 5.

Of note for this clone: Other DNA sequences in this sample translate to the same CDR3. This chain connects TRBV2 to TRBJ2-2; TRBD1 agrees at 9 bases. The CDR3 runs to 15 residues. The V and J ends lost 5 bases and 5 bases, in that order; junction bases with no gene match: 6. Germline assignment: CDR1 SNHLY and CDR2 FYNNEI. CDR3 amino acids: CASSRGQGRTGELFF. In nucleotides, the CDR3 is TGTGCCAGCAGTCGGGGACAGGGAAGGACCGGGGAGCTGTTTTTT.

The chain joins TRBV5-1 to TRBJ1-1; 10 nucleotides align to TRBD1. This CDR3 is 14 amino acids long. Looked up from germline, CDR1 is SGHRS and CDR2 is YFSETQ. V shed 3 bases and J 6 bases; nucleotides not matched to a gene: 5. The CDR3 DNA sequence: TGCGCCAGCAGCTCGACAGGGGGCGTCCCTGAAGCTTTCTTT. Protein sequence: CASSSTGGVPEAFF.

CDR3 protein: CAWSSTLLEQYF. The CDR3, as DNA: TGTGCCTGGAGTAGCACACTCCTCGAGCAGTACTTC. The chain recombines TRBV30 with TRBJ2-7; D gene unclear. The germline V and J ends were trimmed by 2 bases and 6 bases, with 11 bases remaining between them. The CDR3 is 12 amino acids. Germline V lookup: CDR1 GTSNPN, CDR2 SVGIG (reference sequence).

This chain joins TRBV9 and TRBJ2-5, with TRBD2 matching over 9 bases. This CDR3 has 15 amino acids. Germline loops: CDR1 SGDLS, CDR2 YYNGEE. V was clipped by 4 bases and J by 6 bases; unmatched bases: 10. The CDR3 sequence is CASSTQGLAGKTQYF. In nucleotides, the CDR3 is TGTGCCAGCAGCACTCAGGGACTAGCAGGAAAGACCCAGTACTTC.

This clone was seen only a few times. The chain links TRBV6-5 to TRBJ1-5; D call uncertain. V shed 4 bases and J shed 6 bases, with 13 bases lying between them. The CDR3 spans 14 residues. CDR1 MNHEY and CDR2 SVGAGI come from the germline V gene. The CDR3 region is CASSSTPHGQPQHF. CDR3 nucleotides: TGTGCCAGCAGTTCCACTCCCCACGGTCAGCCCCAGCATTTT.

This clone was counted only a few times. This sequence joins TRBV23-1 and TRBJ2-7; D perhaps matches TRBD1 (8 bases). TRBV23-1 is noted as an ORF with a role that remains uncertain. V lost 8 bases and J 3 bases, leaving 17 bases between the germline ends. The CDR3 is made up of 14 amino acids. In DNA, the CDR3 is TGCGCCAGCTCAGCGGGACAGGTTTTCTACGAGCAGTACTTC. Amino acids: CASSAGQVFYEQYF.

The chain links TRBV5-1 to TRBJ1-1; D unclear. The CDR3 totals 13 residues. V shed 2 bases and J shed 1 base, with 6 bases lying between them. The germline gives CDR1 SGHRS, CDR2 YFSETQ. CDR3 DNA: TGCGCCAGCAGCTTATTGCAGAACACTGAAGCTTTCTTT. It encodes CASSLLQNTEAFF.

This clone was seen once. The DNA for the CDR3 is TGTGCCAGCAAACCAGACGTTGTTCCTTTTGGGGAGCAGTACTTC. Translated, it gives CASKPDVVPFGEQYF. The V and J genes are TRBV2 and TRBJ2-7; D unresolved. V dropped 7 bases and J dropped 7 bases, with 23 bases sitting between them. CDR1 and CDR2 from the germline V gene are SNHLY and FYNNEI. There are 15 residues in the CDR3.

V and J are TRBV27 and TRBJ2-5; D may correspond to TRBD1 or TRBD2 (5 bases each). Per the germline V gene, CDR1 is MNHEY and CDR2 is SMNVEV (reference sequence). V shed 4 bases and J shed 4 bases, with 13 bases lying between them. The CDR3 covers 14 residues. The CDR3 sequence: CASSSTGPRETQYF. In nucleotides, the CDR3 is TGTGCCAGCAGTTCAACGGGGCCCCGAGAGACCCAGTACTTC.

This clone was observed a few times. J is TRBJ1-5 and V is TRBV19, with TRBD1 identical over 9 bases. Germline values: CDR1 LNHDA, CDR2 SQIVND (reference sequence). The CDR3 runs 13 residues. V lost 8 bases, J lost 6 bases, and 5 bases stayed unmatched. CDR3 sequence reads: CASSRQGGQPQHF. In nucleotides, the CDR3 is TGTGCCAGTTCAAGACAGGGGGGTCAGCCCCAGCATTTT.

The rearrangement uses TRBV14 and TRBJ2-7; 12 nucleotides agree with TRBD2. With 3 bases clipped from V and 6 bases from J, the junction kept 3 bases outside the gene matches. The V gene's germline CDR1 is SGHDN and CDR2 FVKESK. This CDR3 spans 14 amino acids. The CDR3: CASSQGGLAGEQYF. CDR3 bases: TGTGCCAGCAGCCAGGGGGGACTAGCGGGCGAGCAGTACTTC.

The table lists this clone with a count of one. The chain uses TRBV28 and TRBJ2-7, with unresolved D. This CDR3 spans 17 amino acids. Trimming shortened V by 4 bases and J by 2 bases, and 21 bases separated the two germline ends. The germline V gene has CDR1 MDHEN and CDR2 SYDVKM. The chain's CDR3 is CASSSLRTPLIPYEQYF. CDR3 in DNA: TGTGCCAGCAGTTCCCTACGTACCCCCTTAATCCCCTACGAGCAGTACTTC. Supplemented by reference TRBV28 and TRBJ2-7, the full variable domain reads DVKVTQSSRYLVKRTGEKVFLECVQDMDHENMFWYRQDPGLGLRLIYFSYDVKMKEKGDIPEGYSVSREKKERFSLILESASTNQTSMYLCASSSLRTPLIPYEQYFGPGTRLTVT.

In its sample, this clone was seen once. V usage is TRBV18 and J usage is TRBJ1-1; 10 nucleotides agree with TRBD1. This CDR3 is built from 12 residues. Trimming took 5 bases from V and 12 from J; bases not matched to a gene: 6. Germline CDR1 KGHSH, CDR2 LQKENI. The CDR3 sequence is CASSEDRGSTFF. The DNA for the CDR3 is TGTGCCAGCTCAGAGGACAGGGGGAGTACTTTCTTT.

This clone was observed a single time. The chain employs TRBV20-1 and TRBJ1-1; D gene unclear. The CDR3 runs 10 residues. V lost 7 bases and J lost 11, with 14 bases in between. CDR1 is DFQATT and CDR2 is SNEGSKA in the germline V gene (reference sequence). The DNA for the CDR3 is TGCAGTGTCCGACAAGGGCGCGCTTTCTTT. Protein sequence: CSVRQGRAFF.

In regard to this clone: One end of the junction does not line up with germline, which may come from a read error. V usage is TRBV6-1 and J usage is TRBJ1-5; no firm D call. Looked up from germline, CDR1 is MNHNS and CDR2 is SASEGT. CDR3 size: 12 residues. The CDR3 DNA sequence: TGTGCCAGCAGGCTGCGGGCGGAGGCCCTGGATTTT. It encodes CASRLRAEALDF.

The sample holds one count of this clone. This rearrangement joins TRBV9 to TRBJ2-1; D is possibly TRBD1 or TRBD2 (5 bases each). Germline V gene data show CDR1 as SGDLS and CDR2 as YYNGEE. This CDR3 has 15 amino acids. Trimming took 6 bases from V and 6 from J, leaving 19 bases between them. The CDR3 nucleotides are TGTGCCAGCACCCGAACCTCCGGGACCACCAATGAGCAGTTCTTC. It encodes CASTRTSGTTNEQFF.

Here the CDR3 reads CASSPPGGGETQYF. The CDR3 DNA sequence: TGTGCCAGCTCACCACCAGGGGGTGGGGAGACCCAGTACTTC. This chain joins TRBV18 and TRBJ2-5; maybe TRBD1 (6 bases). CDR1 is KGHSH, CDR2 LQKENI, per germline. The CDR3 covers 14 residues. Trimming took 0 bases from V and 5 from J, leaving 10 bases between them.